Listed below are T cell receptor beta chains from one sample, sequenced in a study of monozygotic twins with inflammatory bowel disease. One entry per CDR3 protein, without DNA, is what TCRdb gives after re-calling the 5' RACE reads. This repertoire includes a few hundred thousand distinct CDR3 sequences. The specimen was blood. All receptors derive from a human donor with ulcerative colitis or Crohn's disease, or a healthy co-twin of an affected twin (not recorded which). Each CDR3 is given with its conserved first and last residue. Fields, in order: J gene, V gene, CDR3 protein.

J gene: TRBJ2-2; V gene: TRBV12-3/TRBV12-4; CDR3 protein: CASGDGGTGELFF
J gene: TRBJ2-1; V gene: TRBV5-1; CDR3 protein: CASSLTRGAYNEQFF
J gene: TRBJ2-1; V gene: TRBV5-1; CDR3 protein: CASSLSPNTGGNEQFF
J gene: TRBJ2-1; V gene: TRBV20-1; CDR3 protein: CSALHSYNEQFF
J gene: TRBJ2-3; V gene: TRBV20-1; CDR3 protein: CSARDRLEHTDTQYF
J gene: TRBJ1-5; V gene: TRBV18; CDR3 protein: CASSPGEGGDQPQHF
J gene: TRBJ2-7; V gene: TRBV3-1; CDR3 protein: CASSQGDRGLSGEQYF
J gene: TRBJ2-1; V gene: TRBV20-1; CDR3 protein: CSATGAPGDYNEQFF
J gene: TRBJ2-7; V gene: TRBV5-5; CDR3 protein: CASSLASGAWNEQYF
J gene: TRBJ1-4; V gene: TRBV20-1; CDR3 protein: CSARGPGGSNEKLFF
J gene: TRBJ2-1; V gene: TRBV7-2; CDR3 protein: CASSLGGGGRNEQFF
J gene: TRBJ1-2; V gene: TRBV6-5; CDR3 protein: CASSPGNSGYTF
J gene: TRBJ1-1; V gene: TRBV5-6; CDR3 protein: CASSLGWEAFF
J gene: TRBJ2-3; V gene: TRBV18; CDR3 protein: CASSPPGPHRTDTQYF
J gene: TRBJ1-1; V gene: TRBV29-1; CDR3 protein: CSVGGQENTEAFF
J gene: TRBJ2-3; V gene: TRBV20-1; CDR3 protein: CSARDDGTGTDTQYF
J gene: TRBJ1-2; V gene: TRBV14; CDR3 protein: CASSQDYGDGYTF
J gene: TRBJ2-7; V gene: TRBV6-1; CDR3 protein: CASSRDRGPSYEQYF
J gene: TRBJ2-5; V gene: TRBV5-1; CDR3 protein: CASSLAGPTKETQYF
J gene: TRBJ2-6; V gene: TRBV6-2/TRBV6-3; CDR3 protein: CASRGTSGVAITSGANVLTF
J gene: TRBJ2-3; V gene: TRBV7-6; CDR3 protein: CASSAAWRGGDTDTQYF
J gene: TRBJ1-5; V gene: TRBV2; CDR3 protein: CASTDQGAGQPQHF
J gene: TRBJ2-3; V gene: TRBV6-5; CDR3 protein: CASSYTTKPAPDTQYF
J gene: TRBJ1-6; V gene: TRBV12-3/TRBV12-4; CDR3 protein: CASSLQGGRPNSPLHF
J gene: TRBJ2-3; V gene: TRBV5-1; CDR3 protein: CASSLRTSRDTQYF
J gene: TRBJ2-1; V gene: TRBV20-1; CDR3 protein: CSASRARGSVGSYNEQFF
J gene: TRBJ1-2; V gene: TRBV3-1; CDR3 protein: CASRGGVYGYTF
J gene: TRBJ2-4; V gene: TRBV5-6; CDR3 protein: CASSLGSRVDIQYF
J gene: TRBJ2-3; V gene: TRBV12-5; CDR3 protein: CASGLKYRVPQYF
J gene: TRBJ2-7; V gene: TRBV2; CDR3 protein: CASSDPRDRLTYEQYF
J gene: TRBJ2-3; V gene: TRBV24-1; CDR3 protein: CATSDLGTSGGRTSTDTQYF
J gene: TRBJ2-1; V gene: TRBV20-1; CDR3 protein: CSAPRRETYNEQFF
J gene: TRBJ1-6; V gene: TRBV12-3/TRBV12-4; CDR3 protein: CASSTTGENSPLHF
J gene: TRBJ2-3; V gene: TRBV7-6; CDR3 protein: CASSLWGGGTDTQYF
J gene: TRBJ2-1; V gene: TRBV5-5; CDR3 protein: CASSFPEKQFF
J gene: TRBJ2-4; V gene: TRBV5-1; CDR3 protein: CASSPGQAKNIQYF
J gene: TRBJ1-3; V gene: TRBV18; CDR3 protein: CDGKSRSGNTIYF
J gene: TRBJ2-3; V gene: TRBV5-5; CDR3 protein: CASSLVGNADTQYF
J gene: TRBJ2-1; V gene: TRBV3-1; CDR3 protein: CASKKTGGVTYNEQFF
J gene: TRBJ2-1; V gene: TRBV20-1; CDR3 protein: CSASTTGEYEQFF
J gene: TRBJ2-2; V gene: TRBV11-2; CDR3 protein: CASSLDLNRVNTGELFF
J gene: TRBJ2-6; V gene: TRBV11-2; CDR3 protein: CASSWTVSGANVLTF
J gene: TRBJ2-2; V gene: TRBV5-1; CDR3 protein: CASSLERGELFF
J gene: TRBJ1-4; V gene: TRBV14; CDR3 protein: CASSPRQNTEKLFF
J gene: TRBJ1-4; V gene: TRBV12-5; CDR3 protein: CASGLAVGADNEKLFF
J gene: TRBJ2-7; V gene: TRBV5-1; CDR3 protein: CASSPGATTDYEQYF
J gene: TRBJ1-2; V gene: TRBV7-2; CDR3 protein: CASSLGSGGDYGYTF
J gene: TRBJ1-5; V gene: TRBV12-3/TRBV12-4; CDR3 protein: CASSLVQGVNQPQHF
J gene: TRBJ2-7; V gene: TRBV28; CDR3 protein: CASNLGGGSYEQYF
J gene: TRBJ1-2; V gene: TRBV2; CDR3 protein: CASSDKLYGYTF
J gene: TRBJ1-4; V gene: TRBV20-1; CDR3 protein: CSAPPVQGGTGEKLFF
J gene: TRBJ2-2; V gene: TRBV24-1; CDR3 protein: CATRGQANTGELFF
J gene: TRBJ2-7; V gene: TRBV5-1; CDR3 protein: CASSPDGTGSYEQYF
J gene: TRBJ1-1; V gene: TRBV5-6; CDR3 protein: CASSWARKGAFF
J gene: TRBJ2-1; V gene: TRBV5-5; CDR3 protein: CASSPRTSRGSSYNEQFF